A single sample is the source of the 8 T cell receptor beta chains below, sequenced in a study of blood T cell repertoires in COVID-19. Sequencing used immunoSEQ multiplex PCR; TCRdb keeps in-frame clones, though not all of them. The table includes roughly 330,000 clones, about 87% detected once. The sequencing sample was made of PBMCs or T cells enriched from blood (not recorded which). These receptors were taken from a woman aged 25 to 39 who had recovered from COVID-19.

The chain employs TRBV5-1 and TRBJ2-1; 11 bases align to TRBD2. Germline CDR1 and CDR2: SGHRS and YFSETQ. This CDR3 is built from 18 residues. V lost 0 bases, J lost 8 bases, and 13 bases stayed unmatched. The DNA for the CDR3 is TGCGCCAGCAGCTTGGTGCCCCATAGTACTAGCGGGGGAGATGAGCAGTTCTTC. Amino acids: CASSLVPHSTSGGDEQFF.

A single count supports this clone. Other DNA sequences in this specimen translate into the identical CDR3. In DNA form, the CDR3 reads TGTGCCAGCAGCCCCGGACAGGGGGATGGCTACACCTTC. It translates to CASSPGQGDGYTF. The chain is built from TRBV12-3 or TRBV12-4 and TRBJ1-2; TRBD1 matches 10 bases. J lost 6 bases, V lost 6 bases, and 4 bases had no gene match. CDR3 length: 13 residues.

The V call is TRBV27, the J call TRBJ1-1; TRBD1 agrees at 8 bases. V shed 3 bases, J shed 6 bases, and the junction held 6 bases outside the gene matches. Germline values: CDR1 MNHEY, CDR2 SMNVEV (reference sequence). The CDR3 sequence is 14 residues long. The CDR3 coding sequence is TGTGCCAGCAGTTTCATGGACAGGGCGGCTGAAGCTTTCTTT. Amino acids: CASSFMDRAAEAFF.

V is TRBV19 and J is TRBJ1-5; a possible D gene is TRBD1 (6 bases). V lost 3 bases and J lost 6, with 12 bases in between. Germline CDR1 reads LNHDA; CDR2 reads SQIVND (reference sequence). The CDR3 loop spans 14 amino acids. CDR3 DNA: TGTGCCAGTAGTATGGGCGGGGGCGGTCAGCCCCAGCATTTT. Translating it yields CASSMGGGGQPQHF.

The chain recombines TRBV6-5 with TRBJ1-1; 7 bases align to TRBD1. CDR1 is MNHEY, CDR2 SVGAGI, per germline. Unmatched junction bases numbered 12, after V lost 6 bases and J lost 11 bases. The CDR3 is 13 amino acids. CDR3 DNA: TGTGCCAGCAGCCAGGGGGTGCCTCGGAACGCTTTCTTT. Amino acid sequence: CASSQGVPRNAFF.

Only one count was recorded for this clone. This chain links TRBV6-1 with TRBJ1-4; D not resolved. The V gene lost 4 bases and the J gene lost 3 bases, with 18 bases spanning the gap. Germline CDR1 and CDR2: MNHNS and SASEGT. The CDR3 has 17 amino acids. CDR3 nucleotides: TGTGCCAGCAGTGCTAGTAGATTAGCGGGAGCTAATGAAAAACTGTTTTTT. Its protein is CASSASRLAGANEKLFF.

This chain connects TRBV2 to TRBJ1-2, with TRBD1 as a possible D gene (6 bases). The CDR3 has 14 amino acids. Germline V CDR1 and CDR2: SNHLY, FYNNEI. V lost 6 bases to trimming and J lost 4 bases, with 15 bases between them. This CDR3 reads CASREGEGSYGYTF. CDR3 bases: TGTGCCAGCAGGGAGGGGGAGGGCTCCTATGGCTACACCTTC.

The chain joins TRBV7-2 to TRBJ1-2; the match to TRBD1 covers 7 bases. V shed 4 bases, J shed 8 bases, and the junction held 10 bases outside the gene matches. From germline, CDR1 is SGHTA and CDR2 FQGNSA. The CDR3 is 14 residues long. The DNA of the CDR3 is TGTGCCAGCAGCTGGGACACAGGGGCGACCGGCTACACCTTC. Its translation is CASSWDTGATGYTF.